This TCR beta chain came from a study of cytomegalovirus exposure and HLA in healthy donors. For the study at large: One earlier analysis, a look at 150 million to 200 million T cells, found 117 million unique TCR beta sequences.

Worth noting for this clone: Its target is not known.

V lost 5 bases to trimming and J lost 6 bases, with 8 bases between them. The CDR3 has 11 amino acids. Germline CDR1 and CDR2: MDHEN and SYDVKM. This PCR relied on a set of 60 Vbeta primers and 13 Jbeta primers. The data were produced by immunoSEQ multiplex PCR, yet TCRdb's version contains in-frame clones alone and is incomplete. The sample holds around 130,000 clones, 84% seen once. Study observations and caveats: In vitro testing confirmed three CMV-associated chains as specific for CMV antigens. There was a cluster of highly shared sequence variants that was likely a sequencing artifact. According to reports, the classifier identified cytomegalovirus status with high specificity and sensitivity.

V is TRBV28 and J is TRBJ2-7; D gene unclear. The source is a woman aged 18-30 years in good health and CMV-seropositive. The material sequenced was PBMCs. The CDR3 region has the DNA TGTGCCAGCAGTCCACTCTGCGAGCAGTACTTC. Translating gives CASSPLCEQYF. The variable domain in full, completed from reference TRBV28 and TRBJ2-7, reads DVKVTQSSRYLVKRTGEKVFLECVQDMDHENMFWYRQDPGLGLRLIYFSYDVKMKEKGDIPEGYSVSREKKERFSLILESASTNQTSMYLCASSPLCEQYFGPGTRLTVT.